Listed here are 32 T cell receptor beta chains from one sample, sequenced in a study of beta chain features in type 1 diabetes. Overall study findings and caveats: Moderate but significant shortening of TCRB CDR3s was recorded in all four CD4+ subsets from Type 1 diabetes patients.

Expressed TCRB transcripts were sequenced because the isolated RNA had all been reverse transcribed beforehand. Method: immunoSEQ multiplex PCR; TCRdb's copy keeps in-frame clones and lacks some. The table records about 160,000 clones, 6.5% to 10% of them present only once. These receptors have no identified antigens. The specimen was central memory CD4+ T cells from blood. These receptor sequences come from a woman aged 18-30 years with type 1 diabetes.

The J gene is TRBJ1-2, the V gene TRBV7-2; TRBD1 aligns across 8 bases. Per the germline V gene, CDR1 is SGHTA and CDR2 is FQGNSA. After removal of 3 bases from V and 7 bases from J, the junction contained 7 bases not matched to a gene. The CDR3 covers 14 residues. CDR3 amino acids: CASSFGQGGGGYTF. Here the CDR3 DNA reads TGTGCCAGCAGCTTCGGACAGGGAGGGGGTGGCTACACCTTC.

The CDR3 reads CASRLTGSSYEQYF. CDR3 DNA: TGTGCCAGCAGATTAACAGGGAGTTCCTACGAGCAGTACTTC. The chain uses TRBV6-1 and TRBJ2-7; D possibly corresponds to TRBD1 (6 bases). V was clipped by 6 bases and J by 1 base, with 13 bases between them. The CDR3 is made up of 14 amino acids. Germline CDR1 MNHNS, CDR2 SASEGT.

This clone appeared a few times. This sequence joins TRBV6-6 and TRBJ2-7, with TRBD2 matching over 9 bases. Germline CDR1 reads MNHNY; CDR2 reads SVGAGI (reference sequence). V shed 6 bases and J 5 bases; nucleotides not matched to a gene: 11. CDR3 length equals 15 residues. The DNA for the CDR3 is TGTGCCAGCAGCCCGAGACTAGCGGCGGCGAACGAGCAGTACTTC. This sequence encodes CASSPRLAAANEQYF.

This clone showed up just a few times. This same CDR3 is encoded by further DNA sequences in the sample. The rearrangement links TRBV27 to TRBJ1-1; TRBD1 agrees at 8 bases. The V gene's germline CDR1 is MNHEY and CDR2 SMNVEV (reference sequence). J was trimmed by 5 bases and V by 4 bases; bases with no gene match: 3. The CDR3 has 13 residues. CDR3: CASSSGQGTEAFF. DNA for the CDR3: TGTGCCAGCAGTTCCGGACAGGGAACTGAAGCTTTCTTT.

With regard to this clone: One junction end does not reproduce the germline sequence, and a read error may be involved. V gene TRBV5-1 combines with J gene TRBJ2-1, with no clear D. CDR1 is SGHRS and CDR2 is YFSETQ in the germline V gene. The CDR3 sequence is 12 residues long. The CDR3 DNA sequence: TGCGCCAGCAGCTTGGAACGAGAGGCCCCCCTCTTC. Its translation: CASSLEREAPLF.

The rearrangement uses TRBV4-3 and TRBJ1-1; possible D gene TRBD1, 5 bases. Germline V CDR1 and CDR2: LGHNA, YSLEER. CDR3 length equals 15 residues. Trimming stripped 1 base from V and 6 bases from J, with 15 bases between. This chain's CDR3 is CASSQGYQAGPEAFF. The DNA for the CDR3 is TGCGCCAGCAGCCAAGGTTACCAGGCAGGGCCTGAAGCTTTCTTT.

This clone appeared a few times. V and J are TRBV15 and TRBJ1-2; unclear D gene. The CDR3 contains 12 residues. V gave up 1 base and J gave up 8 bases, with 8 bases separating them. Looked up from germline, CDR1 is LNHNV and CDR2 is YYDKDF (reference sequence). The CDR3 spells CATSRAGNGYTF. The DNA of the CDR3 is TGTGCCACCAGCAGAGCGGGAAACGGCTACACCTTC.

This clone was seen only a few times. The V call is TRBV29-1, the J call TRBJ1-4; D is perhaps TRBD1 (5 bases). The germline V gene has CDR1 SQVTM and CDR2 ANQGSEA. The CDR3 extends over 17 amino acids. Trimming took off 4 bases at V and 0 bases at J, with 18 bases between the two ends. CDR3 region: CSVGSTGPYTTNEKLFF. The CDR3 bases are TGCAGCGTTGGGTCAACAGGTCCCTACACAACTAATGAAAAACTGTTTTTT.

This sequence joins TRBV30 and TRBJ2-7; possibly TRBD2 for D (5 bases). Between the trimmed V and J ends, which lost 3 bases and 6 bases, there was a span of 9 bases. Germline V lookup: CDR1 GTSNPN, CDR2 SVGIG (reference sequence). The CDR3 is made up of 11 amino acids. Written as DNA, the CDR3 is TGTGCCTGGAGCGGAGGACGCGAGCAGTACTTC. It specifies CAWSGGREQYF. Drawing the rest from reference TRBV30 and TRBJ2-7, the complete variable domain is SQTIHQWPATLVQPVGSPLSLECTVEGTSNPNLYWYRQAAGRGLQLLFYSVGIGQISSEVPQNLSASRPQDRQFILSSKKLLLSDSGFYLCAWSGGREQYFGPGTRLTVT.

The rearrangement joins TRBV6-1 to TRBJ2-4; 7 nucleotides match TRBD1. Trimming cost V 1 base and J 7 bases; bases outside gene matches: 7. Germline V gene lookup returns CDR1 MNHNS and CDR2 SASEGT. The CDR3 is 15 residues long. For the CDR3, the DNA is TGTGCCAGCAGTGAAGGGGCAGGGGGAAGGAACATTCAGTACTTC. Its translation is CASSEGAGGRNIQYF.

The sample holds a few counts of this clone. This sequence joins TRBV28 and TRBJ1-2; TRBD1 matches at 7 bases. The trim removed 3 bases at V and 5 bases at J, leaving 3 bases unmatched. This CDR3 region has 13 residues. Germline assignment: CDR1 MDHEN and CDR2 SYDVKM. CDR3 sequence reads: CASSFRGRYGYTF. CDR3 DNA sequence: TGTGCCAGCAGTTTTAGGGGGCGTTATGGCTACACCTTC.

In this sample, this clone turned up a few times. J is TRBJ2-4 and V is TRBV5-4; 9 nucleotides agree with TRBD2. J was trimmed by 8 bases and V by 4 bases; bases with no gene match: 16. CDR3 length equals 17 residues. Germline CDR1 and CDR2: SGHNT and YYREEE (reference sequence). CDR3 sequence (DNA): TGTGCCAGCAGCCTCCCCCGGGGGGCGGGGGGGCCGTACATTCAGTACTTC. This translates into CASSLPRGAGGPYIQYF.

This clone was detected a few times. CDR3 sequence (DNA): TGTGCCAGCAGCTGGGGGGGGCCGGGCACTGAAGCTTTCTTT. This encodes CASSWGGPGTEAFF. The chain links TRBV9 to TRBJ1-1, with a tentative D call TRBD1 (6 bases). The CDR3 totals 14 residues. V lost 4 bases to trimming and J lost 4 bases, with 14 bases between them. Germline V gene data show CDR1 as SGDLS and CDR2 as YYNGEE.

The rearrangement joins TRBV7-9 to TRBJ2-5; 9 nucleotides align to TRBD2. CDR3 length: 15 amino acids. Germline V gene lookup returns CDR1 SEHNR and CDR2 FQNEAQ (reference sequence). Trimming removed 5 bases from V and 2 bases from J; junction bases left unmatched: 6. CDR3 DNA sequence: TGTGCCAGCAGCCCCCGACTAGCGGAGCAAGAGACCCAGTACTTC. Its protein is CASSPRLAEQETQYF. Supplemented by reference TRBV7-9 and TRBJ2-5, the full variable domain reads DTGVSQNPRHKITKRGQNVTFRCDPISEHNRLYWYRQTLGQGPEFLTYFQNEAQLEKSRLLSDRFSAERPKGSFSTLEIQRTEQGDSAMYLCASSPRLAEQETQYFGPGTRLLVL.

This sequence joins TRBV5-1 and TRBJ2-1; 10 bases fit TRBD1. CDR1 is SGHRS and CDR2 is YFSETQ in the germline V gene. The CDR3 loop spans 14 amino acids. J was trimmed by 7 bases and V by 7 bases; bases with no gene match: 8. The CDR3 DNA reads as TGCGCCAGCTCACGGGACAGGGGTACGAATGAGCAGTTCTTC. Its protein is CASSRDRGTNEQFF. The complete variable domain, with remaining parts taken from reference TRBV5-1 and TRBJ2-1, reads KAGVTQTPRYLIKTRGQQVTLSCSPISGHRSVSWYQQTPGQGLQFLFEYFSETQRNKGNFPGRFSGRQFSNSRSEMNVSTLELGDSALYLCASSRDRGTNEQFFGPGTRLTVL.

This clone has only a few counts. Being one base from a much bigger clone, this may be a read error. This chain joins TRBV28 and TRBJ1-1; D may be TRBD1 (6 bases). The CDR3 is made up of 11 amino acids. V lost 6 bases and J lost 7, with 9 bases in between. Germline loops: CDR1 MDHEN, CDR2 SYDVKM. The CDR3 DNA sequence: TGTGCCAGCAGGATACAGGGTGAAGCTTTCTTT. It translates to CASRIQGEAFF.

The genes are TRBV4-1 and TRBJ1-2, with D uncertain. Trimming took 4 bases from V and 7 from J, leaving 25 bases between them. The CDR3 is 17 residues long. Germline V gives CDR1 MGHRA, CDR2 YSYEKL. CDR3 bases: TGCGCCAGCAGCCTAATCGGGAGTCTACAGAGGCCTAGTGGCTACACCTTC. Its protein product is CASSLIGSLQRPSGYTF.

V gene TRBV11-2 combines with J gene TRBJ2-1; TRBD1 matches 7 bases. V shed 1 base, J shed 7 bases, and the junction held 4 bases outside the gene matches. Germline V lookup: CDR1 SGHAT, CDR2 FQNNGV. The CDR3 length is 14 residues. The CDR3 sequence is CASSLGTGVNEQFF. The CDR3 nucleotides read TGTGCCAGCAGCTTAGGGACAGGAGTAAATGAGCAGTTCTTC.

The V gene is TRBV29-1, the J gene TRBJ2-3, with a tentative D call TRBD2 (6 bases). CDR1 and CDR2 from the germline V gene are SQVTM and ANQGSEA. V was pared by 4 bases and J by 2 bases, with 22 bases between. The CDR3 has 17 residues. In DNA, the CDR3 is TGCAGCGTTGTGAGCGGCGGGGCACCTACCCTCACAGATACGCAGTATTTT. Translating gives CSVVSGGAPTLTDTQYF.

The rearrangement joins TRBV2 to TRBJ2-1; 10 bases map to TRBD2. Trimming took 7 bases from V and 0 from J; bases not matched to a gene: 3. The CDR3 has 15 amino acids. Germline CDR1 reads SNHLY; CDR2 reads FYNNEI. The CDR3 protein is CASKVAGGSYNEQFF. The CDR3 DNA is TGTGCCAGCAAGGTAGCGGGGGGCTCCTACAATGAGCAGTTCTTC.

This clone was picked up a small number of times. This sample includes further DNA sequences coding for the same CDR3. The CDR3 DNA follows: TGCAGTGCTAGGAGGAGCGGGGAGCTGTTTTTT. Amino acids: CSARRSGELFF. This sequence joins TRBV20-1 and TRBJ2-2; D ambiguous. V shed 3 bases and J shed 7 bases, with 6 bases lying between them. Germline values: CDR1 DFQATT, CDR2 SNEGSKA (reference sequence). The CDR3 length is 11 residues.

This clone was picked up a small number of times. This chain connects TRBV5-1 to TRBJ2-2, with 9 bases identical to TRBD1. Germline V lookup: CDR1 SGHRS, CDR2 YFSETQ. The length of the CDR3 is 14 residues. J gave up 3 bases and V 6 bases, and 3 bases lay outside the gene matches. CDR3 nucleotide sequence: TGCGCCAGCACCCGACAGGGGGACACCGGGGAGCTGTTTTTT. It yields the protein CASTRQGDTGELFF. Looking up the rest from reference TRBV5-1 and TRBJ2-2 gives the full variable domain: KAGVTQTPRYLIKTRGQQVTLSCSPISGHRSVSWYQQTPGQGLQFLFEYFSETQRNKGNFPGRFSGRQFSNSRSEMNVSTLELGDSALYLCASTRQGDTGELFFGEGSRLTVL.

V and J are TRBV5-1 and TRBJ2-5; no definite D call. Per the germline V gene, CDR1 is SGHRS and CDR2 is YFSETQ. The length of the CDR3 is 13 residues. The V and J ends lost 4 bases and 2 bases respectively, with 9 bases between them. CDR3 coding DNA: TGCGCCAGCAGCCCCAAGCCACAAGAGACCCAGTACTTC. Encoded protein: CASSPKPQETQYF.

In this sample, this clone turned up a few times. V and J are TRBV19 and TRBJ2-3; possibly TRBD2 for D (5 bases). Germline CDR1 is LNHDA and CDR2 is SQIVND (reference sequence). The CDR3 has 14 residues. Trimming took 5 bases from V and 4 from J, leaving 13 bases between them. CDR3 sequence: CASSSSGQADTQYF. The DNA for the CDR3 is TGTGCCAGTAGTTCCAGCGGTCAGGCAGATACGCAGTATTTT.

The chain has TRBV5-1 and TRBJ1-1; D is perhaps TRBD1 (6 bases). CDR3 length: 15 amino acids. Germline lookup yields CDR1 SGHRS and CDR2 YFSETQ. The V gene lost 0 bases and the J gene lost 4 bases, with 13 bases spanning the gap. The CDR3 sequence: CASSLEGLGATEAFF. CDR3 nucleotides: TGCGCCAGCAGCTTGGAGGGGCTGGGGGCCACTGAAGCTTTCTTT.

The chain is built from TRBV15 and TRBJ1-5, with D unclear. Trimming cost V 2 bases and J 6 bases, with 11 bases left between them. This CDR3 comprises 14 residues. Germline assignment: CDR1 LNHNV and CDR2 YYDKDF (reference sequence). CDR3 nucleotides: TGTGCCACCAGCAGAACAGATTTCGGTCAGCCCCAGCATTTT. It yields the protein CATSRTDFGQPQHF. Variable domain in full (rest from reference TRBV15 and TRBJ1-5): DAMVIQNPRYQVTQFGKPVTLSCSQTLNHNVMYWYQQKSSQAPKLLFHYYDKDFNNEADTPDNFQSRRPNTSFCFLDIRSPGLGDTAMYLCATSRTDFGQPQHFGDGTRLSIL.

This clone occurred a few times. The gene calls are TRBV29-1 and TRBJ2-7; D is perhaps TRBD1 (5 bases). The ends were cut back, 2 bases at V and 0 bases at J, with 8 bases in the middle. The CDR3 has 13 residues. Germline V lookup: CDR1 SQVTM, CDR2 ANQGSEA. The CDR3: CSVEWQGSYEQYF. CDR3 coding DNA: TGCAGCGTTGAATGGCAGGGCTCCTACGAGCAGTACTTC.

The CDR3 DNA follows: TGTGCCAGCGGCTTTCCCGGGGAGCTGTTTTTT. Protein: CASGFPGELFF. This sequence joins TRBV2 and TRBJ2-2; D uncertain. Looked up from germline, CDR1 is SNHLY and CDR2 is FYNNEI. The CDR3 runs to 11 residues. V was clipped by 8 bases and J by 6 bases, with 7 bases between them. The complete variable domain, with remaining parts taken from reference TRBV2 and TRBJ2-2, reads EPEVTQTPSHQVTQMGQEVILRCVPISNHLYFYWYRQILGQKVEFLVSFYNNEISEKSEIFDDQFSVERPDGSNFTLKIRSTKLEDSAMYFCASGFPGELFFGEGSRLTVL.

The genes are TRBV9 and TRBJ2-3; 13 nucleotides match TRBD2. J gave up 6 bases and V 4 bases, and 5 bases lay outside the gene matches. Germline V gene lookup returns CDR1 SGDLS and CDR2 YYNGEE. The length of the CDR3 is 15 residues. CDR3 region: CASSPGTSGVDTQYF. CDR3 DNA sequence: TGTGCCAGCAGCCCCGGGACTAGCGGGGTCGATACGCAGTATTTT.

This clone occurred a few times. V is TRBV18 and J is TRBJ1-1; weak D call: TRBD1 (6 bases). Trimming pared 1 base from V and 5 bases from J, leaving 17 bases between. Germline V CDR1 and CDR2: KGHSH, LQKENI. This CDR3 is built from 16 residues. The CDR3 region is CASSPQSTGINTEAFF. CDR3 nucleotide sequence: TGTGCCAGCTCACCACAAAGCACAGGGATTAATACTGAAGCTTTCTTT.

The chain is built from TRBV7-9 and TRBJ1-2, with TRBD1 matching 7 bases. J lost 6 bases, V lost 8 bases, and 3 bases had no gene match. The CDR3 has 11 residues. Germline loops: CDR1 SEHNR, CDR2 FQNEAQ (reference sequence). CDR3 in amino acids: CASGTEHGYTF. The CDR3 DNA reads TGTGCCAGCGGGACAGAGCATGGCTACACCTTC.

Notes on this clone: The sample carries other DNA sequences with the same CDR3. V and J are TRBV7-9 and TRBJ2-7, with D unresolved. The length of the CDR3 is 11 residues. V lost 5 bases and J lost 4, with 6 bases in between. Germline V gene lookup returns CDR1 SEHNR and CDR2 FQNEAQ (reference sequence). CDR3 residues: CASSPQYEQYF. The CDR3 DNA sequence: TGTGCCAGCAGCCCACAATACGAGCAGTACTTC.